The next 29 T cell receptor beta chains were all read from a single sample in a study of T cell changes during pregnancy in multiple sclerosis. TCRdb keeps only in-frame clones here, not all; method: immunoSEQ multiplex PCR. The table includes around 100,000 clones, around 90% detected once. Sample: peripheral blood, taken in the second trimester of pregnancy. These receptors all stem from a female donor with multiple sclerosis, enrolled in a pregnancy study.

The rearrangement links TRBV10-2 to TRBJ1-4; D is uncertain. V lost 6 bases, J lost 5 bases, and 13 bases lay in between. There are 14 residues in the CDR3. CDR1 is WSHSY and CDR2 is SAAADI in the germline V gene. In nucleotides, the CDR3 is TGCGCCAGCAGCCCATCAGGCCCCAATGAAAAACTGTTTTTT. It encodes CASSPSGPNEKLFF.

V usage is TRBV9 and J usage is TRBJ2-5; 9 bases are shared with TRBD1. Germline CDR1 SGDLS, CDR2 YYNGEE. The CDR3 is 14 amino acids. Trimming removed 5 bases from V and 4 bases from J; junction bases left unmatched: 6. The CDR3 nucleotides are TGTGCCAGCAGTCTACAGGGGGCGGGAGAGACCCAGTACTTC. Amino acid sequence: CASSLQGAGETQYF.

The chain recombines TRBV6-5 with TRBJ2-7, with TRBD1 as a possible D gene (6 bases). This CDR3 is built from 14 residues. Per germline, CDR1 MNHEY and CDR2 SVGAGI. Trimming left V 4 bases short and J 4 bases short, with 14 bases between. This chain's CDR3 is CASSFGTPPYEQYF. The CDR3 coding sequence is TGTGCCAGCAGTTTCGGGACACCCCCTTACGAGCAGTACTTC.

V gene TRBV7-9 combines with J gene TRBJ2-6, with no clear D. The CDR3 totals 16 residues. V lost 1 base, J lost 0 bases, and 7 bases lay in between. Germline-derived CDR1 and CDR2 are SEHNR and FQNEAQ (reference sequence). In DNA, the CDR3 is TGTGCCAGCAGCTTAGGTGGCGGCTCTGGGGCCAACGTCCTGACTTTC. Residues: CASSLGGGSGANVLTF.

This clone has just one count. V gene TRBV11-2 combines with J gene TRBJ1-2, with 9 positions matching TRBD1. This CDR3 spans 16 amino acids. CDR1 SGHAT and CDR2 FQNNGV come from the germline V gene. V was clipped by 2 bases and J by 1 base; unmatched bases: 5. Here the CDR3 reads CASSLRGTGSNYGYTF. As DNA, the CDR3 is TGTGCCAGCAGCTTAAGAGGGACAGGGAGTAACTATGGCTACACCTTC.

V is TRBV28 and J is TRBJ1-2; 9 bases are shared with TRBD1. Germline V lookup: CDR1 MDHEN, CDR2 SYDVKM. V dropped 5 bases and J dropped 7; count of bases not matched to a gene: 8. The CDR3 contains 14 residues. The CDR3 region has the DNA TGTGCCAGCAGTCCATACAGGGGGCGGGGTGGCTACACCTTC. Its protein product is CASSPYRGRGGYTF.

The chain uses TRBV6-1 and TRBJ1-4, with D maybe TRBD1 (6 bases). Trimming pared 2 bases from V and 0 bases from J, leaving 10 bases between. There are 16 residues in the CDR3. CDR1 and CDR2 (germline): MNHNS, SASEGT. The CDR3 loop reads CASSERGGATNEKLFF. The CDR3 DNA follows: TGTGCCAGCAGTGAAAGGGGGGGCGCAACTAATGAAAAACTGTTTTTT.

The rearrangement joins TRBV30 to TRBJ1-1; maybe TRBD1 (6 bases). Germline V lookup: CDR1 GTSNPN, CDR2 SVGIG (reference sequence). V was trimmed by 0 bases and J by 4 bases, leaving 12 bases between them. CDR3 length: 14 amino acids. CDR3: CAWSVGGLSTEAFF. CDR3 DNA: TGTGCCTGGAGTGTGGGGGGGCTGAGCACTGAAGCTTTCTTT.

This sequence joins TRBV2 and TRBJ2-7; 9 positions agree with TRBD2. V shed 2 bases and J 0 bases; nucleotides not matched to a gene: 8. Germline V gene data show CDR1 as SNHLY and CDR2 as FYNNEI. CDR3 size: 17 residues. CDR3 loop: CASSEFRLAEISYEQYF. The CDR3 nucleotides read TGTGCCAGCAGTGAATTCCGACTAGCGGAGATCTCCTACGAGCAGTACTTC.

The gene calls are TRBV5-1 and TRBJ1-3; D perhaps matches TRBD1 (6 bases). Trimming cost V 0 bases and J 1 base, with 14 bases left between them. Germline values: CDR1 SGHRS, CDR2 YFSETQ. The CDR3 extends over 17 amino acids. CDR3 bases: TGCGCCAGCAGCTTGGTAGGACAGAGGAATTCTGGAAACACCATATATTTT. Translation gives CASSLVGQRNSGNTIYF.

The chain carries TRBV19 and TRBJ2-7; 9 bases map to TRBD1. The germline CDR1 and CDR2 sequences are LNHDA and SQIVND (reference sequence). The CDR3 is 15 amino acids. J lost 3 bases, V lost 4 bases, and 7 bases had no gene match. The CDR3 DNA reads TGTGCCAGTAGTAGCTGGGACAGGGAGAGCTACGAGCAGTACTTC. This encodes CASSSWDRESYEQYF.

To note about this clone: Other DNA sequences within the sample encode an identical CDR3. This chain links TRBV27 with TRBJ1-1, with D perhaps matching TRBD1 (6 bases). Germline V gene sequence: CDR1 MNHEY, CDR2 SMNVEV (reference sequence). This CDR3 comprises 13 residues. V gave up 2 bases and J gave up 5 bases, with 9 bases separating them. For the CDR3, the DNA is TGTGCCAGCAGTTTAGGGGGCGGGACTGAAGCTTTCTTT. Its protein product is CASSLGGGTEAFF.

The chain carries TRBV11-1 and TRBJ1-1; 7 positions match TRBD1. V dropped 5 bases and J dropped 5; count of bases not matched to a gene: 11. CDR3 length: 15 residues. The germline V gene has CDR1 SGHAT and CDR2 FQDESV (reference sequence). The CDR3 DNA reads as TGTGCCAGCAGCATAGATCACAGGGGTGAAACTGAAGCTTTCTTT. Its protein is CASSIDHRGETEAFF.

Here the CDR3 DNA reads TGTGCCAGCAGCGCCAGACAGGGGGCTTTGGGAAACACCATATATTTT. Protein: CASSARQGALGNTIYF. V and J are TRBV7-6 and TRBJ1-3; 10 bases line up with TRBD1. V trimming: 5 bases; J trimming: 4 bases; junction bases outside the gene matches: 8. Germline-derived CDR1 and CDR2 are SGHVS and FNYEAQ. The CDR3 runs 16 residues. The complete variable domain, with remaining parts taken from reference TRBV7-6 and TRBJ1-3, reads GAGVSQSPRYKVTKRGQDVALRCDPISGHVSLYWYRQALGQGPEFLTYFNYEAQQDKSGLPNDRFSAERPEGSISTLTIQRTEQRDSAMYRCASSARQGALGNTIYFGEGSWLTVV.

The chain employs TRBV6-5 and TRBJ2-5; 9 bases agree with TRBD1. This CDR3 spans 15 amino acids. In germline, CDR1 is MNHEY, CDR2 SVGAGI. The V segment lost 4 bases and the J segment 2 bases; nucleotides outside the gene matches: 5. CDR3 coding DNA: TGTGCCAGCAGTTTCGGACAGGGGCGACAAGAGACCCAGTACTTC. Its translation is CASSFGQGRQETQYF.

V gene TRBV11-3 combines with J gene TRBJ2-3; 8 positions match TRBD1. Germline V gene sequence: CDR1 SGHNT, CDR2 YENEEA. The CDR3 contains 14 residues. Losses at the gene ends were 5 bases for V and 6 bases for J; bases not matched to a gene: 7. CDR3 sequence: CASSKTGARDTQYF. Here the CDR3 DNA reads TGTGCCAGCAGCAAGACAGGGGCAAGGGATACGCAGTATTTT.

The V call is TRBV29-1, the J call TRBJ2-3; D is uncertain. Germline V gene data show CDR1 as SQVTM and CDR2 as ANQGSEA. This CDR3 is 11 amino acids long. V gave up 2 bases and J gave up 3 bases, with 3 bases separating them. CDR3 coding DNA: TGCAGCGTTGAAACTACAGATACGCAGTATTTT. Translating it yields CSVETTDTQYF.

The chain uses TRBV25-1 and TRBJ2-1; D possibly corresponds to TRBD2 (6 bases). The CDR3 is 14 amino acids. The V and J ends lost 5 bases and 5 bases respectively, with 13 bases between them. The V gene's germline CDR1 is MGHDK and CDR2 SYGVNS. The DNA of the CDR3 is TGTGCCAGCAGTAACCCTCGGGGGAACAATGAGCAGTTCTTC. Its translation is CASSNPRGNNEQFF.

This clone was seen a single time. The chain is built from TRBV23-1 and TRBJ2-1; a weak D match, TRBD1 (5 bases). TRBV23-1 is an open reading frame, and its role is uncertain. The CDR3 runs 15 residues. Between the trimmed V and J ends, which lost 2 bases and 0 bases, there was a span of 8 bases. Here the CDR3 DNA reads TGCGCCAGCAGTCAACGACAGAGCTCCTACAATGAGCAGTTCTTC. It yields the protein CASSQRQSSYNEQFF.

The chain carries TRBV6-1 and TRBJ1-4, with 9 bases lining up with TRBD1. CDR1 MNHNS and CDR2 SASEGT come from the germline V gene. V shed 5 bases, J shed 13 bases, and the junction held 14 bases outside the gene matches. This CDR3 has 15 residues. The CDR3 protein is CASSTGTGWIEGLFF. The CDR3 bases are TGTGCCAGCAGTACCGGGACAGGGTGGATCGAGGGACTGTTTTTT.

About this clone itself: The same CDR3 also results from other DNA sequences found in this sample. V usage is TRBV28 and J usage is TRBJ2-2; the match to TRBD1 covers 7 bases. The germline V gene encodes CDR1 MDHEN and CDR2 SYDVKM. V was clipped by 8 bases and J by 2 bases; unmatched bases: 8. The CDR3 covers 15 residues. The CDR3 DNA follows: TGTGCCAGCTCTTTAGGGACAGCAAACACCGGGGAGCTGTTTTTT. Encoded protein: CASSLGTANTGELFF.

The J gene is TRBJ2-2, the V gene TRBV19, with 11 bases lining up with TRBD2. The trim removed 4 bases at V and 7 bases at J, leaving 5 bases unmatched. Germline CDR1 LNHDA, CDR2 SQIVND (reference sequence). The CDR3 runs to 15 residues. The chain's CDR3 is CASSRGLAAHGELFF. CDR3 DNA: TGTGCCAGTAGTAGGGGACTAGCGGCTCACGGGGAGCTGTTTTTT. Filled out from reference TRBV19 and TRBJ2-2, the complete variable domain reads DGGITQSPKYLFRKEGQNVTLSCEQNLNHDAMYWYRQDPGQGLRLIYYSQIVNDFQKGDIAEGYSVSREKKESFPLTVTSAQKNPTAFYLCASSRGLAAHGELFFGEGSRLTVL.

The CDR3 region has the DNA TGTGCCAGCAGCGTAGGGAACAGAAGAACCACAGATACGCAGTATTTT. This encodes CASSVGNRRTTDTQYF. This chain uses TRBV9 with TRBJ2-3, with D hard to call. The CDR3 loop spans 16 amino acids. Germline CDR1 reads SGDLS; CDR2 reads YYNGEE. Trimming shortened V by 0 bases and J by 2 bases, and 13 bases separated the two germline ends.

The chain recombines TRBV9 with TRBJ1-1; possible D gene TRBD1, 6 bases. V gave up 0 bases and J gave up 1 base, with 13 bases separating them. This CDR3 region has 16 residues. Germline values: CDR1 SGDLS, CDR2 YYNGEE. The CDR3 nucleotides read TGTGCCAGCAGCGTAGTTGGGAGGGGGGGGAACACTGAAGCTTTCTTT. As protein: CASSVVGRGGNTEAFF. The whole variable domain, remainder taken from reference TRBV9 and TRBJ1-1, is DSGVTQTPKHLITATGQRVTLRCSPRSGDLSVYWYQQSLDQGLQFLIQYYNGEERAKGNILERFSAQQFPDLHSELNLSSLELGDSALYFCASSVVGRGGNTEAFFGQGTRLTVV.

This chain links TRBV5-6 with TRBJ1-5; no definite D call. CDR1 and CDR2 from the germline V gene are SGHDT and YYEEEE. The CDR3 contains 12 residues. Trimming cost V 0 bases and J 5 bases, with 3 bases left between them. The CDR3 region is CASSLVDQPQHF. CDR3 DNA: TGTGCCAGCAGCTTGGTCGATCAGCCCCAGCATTTT.

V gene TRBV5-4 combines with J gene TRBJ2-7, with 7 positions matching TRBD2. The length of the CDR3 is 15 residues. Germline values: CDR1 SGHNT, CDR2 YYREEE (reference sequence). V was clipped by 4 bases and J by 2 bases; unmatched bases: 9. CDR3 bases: TGTGCCAGCAGCCCTCCACCGGGACTACCCTACGAGCAGTACTTC. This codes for CASSPPPGLPYEQYF.

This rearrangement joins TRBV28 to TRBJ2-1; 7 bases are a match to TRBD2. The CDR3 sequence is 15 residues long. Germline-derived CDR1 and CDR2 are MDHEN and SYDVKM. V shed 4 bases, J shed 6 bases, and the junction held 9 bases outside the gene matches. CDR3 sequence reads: CASSSLSGGLNEQFF. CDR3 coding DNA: TGTGCCAGCAGTTCTCTGTCGGGAGGCCTCAATGAGCAGTTCTTC.

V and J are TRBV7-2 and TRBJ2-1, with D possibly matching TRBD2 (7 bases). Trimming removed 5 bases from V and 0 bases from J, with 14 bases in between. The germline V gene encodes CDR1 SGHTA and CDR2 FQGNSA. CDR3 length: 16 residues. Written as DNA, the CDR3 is TGTGCCAGCAGCCCGAGGGGGGGGAGCTCCTACAATGAGCAGTTCTTC. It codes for CASSPRGGSSYNEQFF.

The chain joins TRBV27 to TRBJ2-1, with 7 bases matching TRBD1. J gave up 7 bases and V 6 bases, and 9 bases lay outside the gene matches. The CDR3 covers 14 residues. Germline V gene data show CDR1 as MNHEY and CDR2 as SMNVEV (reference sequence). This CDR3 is CASSYGTAGNEQFF. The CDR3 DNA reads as TGTGCCAGCAGCTATGGGACAGCCGGTAATGAGCAGTTCTTC.